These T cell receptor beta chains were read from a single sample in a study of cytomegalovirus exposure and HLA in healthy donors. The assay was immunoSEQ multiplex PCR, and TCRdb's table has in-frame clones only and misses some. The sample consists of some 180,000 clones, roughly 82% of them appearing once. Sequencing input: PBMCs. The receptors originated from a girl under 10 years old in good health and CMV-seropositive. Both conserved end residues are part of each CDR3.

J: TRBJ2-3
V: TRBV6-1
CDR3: CASSNFMGLTDTQYF

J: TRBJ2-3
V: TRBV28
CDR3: CAFNTDTQYF

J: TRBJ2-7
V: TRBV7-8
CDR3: CASSLGLAWDEQYF

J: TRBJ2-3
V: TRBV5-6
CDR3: CASSLIKRGVGTDTQYF

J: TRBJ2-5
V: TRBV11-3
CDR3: CASNSGRGLGETQYF

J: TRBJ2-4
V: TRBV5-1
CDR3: CASSPQPGLAGVDPKNIQYF

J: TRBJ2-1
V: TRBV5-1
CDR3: CASSLGVGRGGRSYNEQFF

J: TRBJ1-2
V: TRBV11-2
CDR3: CASSLGGTVLGYGYTF

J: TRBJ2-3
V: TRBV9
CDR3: CASSVAQQDTQYF

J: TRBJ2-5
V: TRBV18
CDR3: CASFAGLAGVGEETQYF

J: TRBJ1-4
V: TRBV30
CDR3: CAWAKTRATNEKLFF

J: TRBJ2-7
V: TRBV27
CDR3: CASSLVASGYSYEQYF

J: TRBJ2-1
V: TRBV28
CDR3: CASSSRTSGSRGFF